The 18 T cell receptor beta chains below come from one sample, sequenced in a study of cytomegalovirus exposure and HLA in healthy donors. In the PCR, 60 Vbeta and 13 Jbeta primers were used. Libraries were prepared by immunoSEQ multiplex PCR; TCRdb keeps only in-frame clonotypes and omits some of them. The top ten hold almost 8% of the sample, which has around 250,000 clones, approximately 80% seen once. The material sequenced was PBMCs. The receptors originated from a woman in her sixties in good health and CMV-seropositive.

The V and J genes are TRBV7-9 and TRBJ1-5, with D perhaps matching TRBD1 (5 bases). Trimming shortened V by 2 bases and J by 3 bases, and 8 bases separated the two germline ends. CDR1 and CDR2 from the germline V gene are SEHNR and FQNEAQ (reference sequence). The CDR3 runs 14 residues. The CDR3 DNA follows: TGTGCCAGCAGCTTACTGGGGCCCAATCAGCCCCAGCATTTT. This sequence encodes CASSLLGPNQPQHF.

The J gene is TRBJ1-2, the V gene TRBV29-1; 8 positions agree with TRBD1. The CDR3 runs 13 residues. Trimming cost V 7 bases and J 0 bases; bases outside gene matches: 4. Germline assignment: CDR1 SQVTM and CDR2 ANQGSEA. CDR3 coding DNA: TGCAGCGATACAGGGGGTGCTAACTATGGCTACACCTTC. Its translation is CSDTGGANYGYTF.

The J gene is TRBJ2-1, the V gene TRBV9; 8 bases map to TRBD2. Unmatched junction bases numbered 10, after V lost 2 bases and J lost 6 bases. The CDR3 spans 16 residues. CDR1 is SGDLS and CDR2 is YYNGEE in the germline V gene. CDR3 sequence: CASSVGGSGSFNEQFF. The CDR3 DNA follows: TGTGCCAGCAGCGTGGGGGGGAGCGGGAGTTTCAATGAGCAGTTCTTC.

The rearrangement links TRBV30 to TRBJ2-7; 9 nucleotides match TRBD1. V shed 7 bases and J 3 bases; nucleotides not matched to a gene: 10. Germline CDR1 reads GTSNPN; CDR2 reads SVGIG (reference sequence). This CDR3 comprises 14 residues. DNA of the CDR3: TGTGCCTCAGATGCCGGGACAGGGCTCTACGAGCAGTACTTC. Residues: CASDAGTGLYEQYF.

The J gene is TRBJ1-2, the V gene TRBV28; weak D call: TRBD1 (5 bases). Germline V gives CDR1 MDHEN, CDR2 SYDVKM. Trimming pared 4 bases from V and 3 bases from J, leaving 15 bases between. The CDR3 sequence is 15 residues long. The CDR3 coding sequence is TGTGCCAGCAGTTCCGGGCAGGGTGTAGACTATGGCTACACCTTC. Its protein product is CASSSGQGVDYGYTF.

A word on this clone: A read error may account for a junction end that differs from germline. V gene TRBV2 combines with J gene TRBJ2-5; perhaps TRBD1 as D (6 bases). In germline, CDR1 is SNHLY, CDR2 FYNNEI. The CDR3 is 14 amino acids. This chain's CDR3 is CASSEGQFQETQYF. The CDR3 bases are TGCGCCAGCAGTGAAGGACAGTTTCAAGAGACCCAGTACTTC.

The chain uses TRBV7-9 and TRBJ2-7, with 7 positions matching TRBD2. Germline V gene lookup returns CDR1 SEHNR and CDR2 FQNEAQ (reference sequence). The CDR3 spans 12 residues. Trimming removed 5 bases from V and 5 bases from J; junction bases left unmatched: 3. The CDR3 nucleotides are TGTGCCAGCAGCCATCTAGCGGACGAGCAGTACTTC. Protein sequence: CASSHLADEQYF. The whole variable domain, remainder taken from reference TRBV7-9 and TRBJ2-7, is DTGVSQNPRHKITKRGQNVTFRCDPISEHNRLYWYRQTLGQGPEFLTYFQNEAQLEKSRLLSDRFSAERPKGSFSTLEIQRTEQGDSAMYLCASSHLADEQYFGPGTRLTVT.

This clone was picked up a small number of times. The rearrangement links TRBV7-9 to TRBJ2-1; TRBD2 aligns across 7 bases. V dropped 7 bases and J dropped 0; count of bases not matched to a gene: 9. The CDR3 is 16 residues long. CDR1 SEHNR and CDR2 FQNEAQ come from the germline V gene (reference sequence). The CDR3: CASIRFGGSSYNEQFF. The CDR3, as DNA: TGTGCCAGCATCCGTTTCGGCGGGAGCTCCTACAATGAGCAGTTCTTC.

The V call is TRBV20-1, the J call TRBJ1-2; TRBD1 matches 7 bases. V dropped 3 bases and J dropped 12; count of bases not matched to a gene: 1. The CDR3 is 9 residues long. CDR1 is DFQATT and CDR2 is SNEGSKA in the germline V gene (reference sequence). The CDR3 region is CSARQGDTF. The CDR3 bases are TGCAGTGCTAGGCAGGGGGACACCTTC.

This chain links TRBV28 with TRBJ2-7; possibly TRBD2 for D (7 bases). Germline CDR1 MDHEN, CDR2 SYDVKM. Trimming took off 6 bases at V and 2 bases at J, with 11 bases between the two ends. The CDR3 runs to 13 residues. The CDR3 sequence: CASSGGLTYEQYF. CDR3 nucleotides: TGTGCCAGCAGCGGGGGGCTGACCTACGAGCAGTACTTC.

This clone occurred once. J is TRBJ2-2 and V is TRBV7-2; D possibly corresponds to TRBD1 (5 bases). Germline CDR1 is SGHTA and CDR2 is FQGNSA. Trimming stripped 10 bases from V and 2 bases from J, with 11 bases between. The length of the CDR3 is 13 residues. The CDR3 is CANPGHNTGELFF. CDR3 coding DNA: TGTGCCAACCCCGGACATAACACCGGGGAGCTGTTTTTT.

V and J are TRBV28 and TRBJ1-3; 10 nucleotides match TRBD1. This CDR3 has 17 amino acids. The germline gives CDR1 MDHEN, CDR2 SYDVKM. J lost 0 bases, V lost 6 bases, and 8 bases had no gene match. CDR3 protein: CASRPTGQGSSGNTIYF. The CDR3 DNA reads TGTGCCAGCAGACCCACGGGACAGGGGAGCTCTGGAAACACCATATATTTT.

This clone was picked up one time. J is TRBJ1-1 and V is TRBV6-1; no clear D. The CDR3 contains 16 residues. The V end lost 0 bases, the J end lost 4 bases, and 15 bases lay between the germline ends. Germline CDR1 is MNHNS and CDR2 is SASEGT. CDR3 in DNA: TGTGCCAGCAGTGAAGCTTTGACGCTTGAGCGCACTGAAGCTTTCTTT. It codes for CASSEALTLERTEAFF.

This clone has just one count. This chain uses TRBV7-3 with TRBJ2-7; D is undetermined. V lost 4 bases to trimming and J lost 2 bases, with 24 bases between them. The CDR3 extends over 18 amino acids. CDR1 is SGHTA and CDR2 is FQGTGA in the germline V gene. This CDR3 is CASSSNPSVSYLAYEQYF. In DNA, the CDR3 is TGTGCCAGCAGCTCAAATCCCTCGGTGAGCTACTTGGCCTACGAGCAGTACTTC.

The chain uses TRBV6-5 and TRBJ2-1; D may be TRBD2 (6 bases). The length of the CDR3 is 15 residues. Germline V gene sequence: CDR1 MNHEY, CDR2 SVGAGI. V lost 2 bases to trimming and J lost 6 bases, with 14 bases between them. CDR3 bases: TGTGCCAGCAGTTACGGTGGGCGGGGACTCAATGAGCAGTTCTTC. This sequence encodes CASSYGGRGLNEQFF.

The chain joins TRBV5-1 to TRBJ2-5, with D possibly matching TRBD1 (6 bases). The DNA end is a closer match to TRBJ2-7, so the J assignment may be wrong. The CDR3 consists of 14 residues. Germline-derived CDR1 and CDR2 are SGHRS and YFSETQ. The DNA of the CDR3 is TGCGCCAGCAGCTTAGGGGACATGGGCTACGAGCAGTACTTC. Its translation is CASSLGDMGYEQYF.

The gene calls are TRBV7-3 and TRBJ2-3, with 7 bases that match TRBD1. J was trimmed by 1 base and V by 4 bases; bases with no gene match: 5. The CDR3 spans 15 residues. From germline, CDR1 is SGHTA and CDR2 FQGTGA. The CDR3 spells CASSWTGVGTDTQYF. The CDR3 nucleotides read TGTGCCAGCAGCTGGACAGGTGTGGGCACAGATACGCAGTATTTT. Together with reference TRBV7-3 and TRBJ2-3, the CDR3 gives the full variable domain: GAGVSQTPSNKVTEKGKYVELRCDPISGHTALYWYRQSLGQGPEFLIYFQGTGAADDSGLPNDRFFAVRPEGSVSTLKIQRTERGDSAVYLCASSWTGVGTDTQYFGPGTRLTVL.

V and J are TRBV10-3 and TRBJ1-5, with D perhaps matching TRBD1 (6 bases). The germline V and J ends were trimmed by 5 bases and 4 bases, with 12 bases remaining between them. Germline assignment: CDR1 ENHRY and CDR2 SYGVKD. This CDR3 comprises 14 residues. The CDR3 is CAISPGQLNQPQHF. For the CDR3, the DNA is TGTGCCATCAGTCCTGGACAGTTGAATCAGCCCCAGCATTTT.